Listed here are 21 T cell receptor beta chains from one sample, sequenced in a study of cytomegalovirus exposure and HLA in healthy donors. The PCR had 60 Vbeta and 13 Jbeta primers. Only in-frame clones appear in the TCRdb table, and some are missing; sequencing was by immunoSEQ multiplex PCR. The sample holds 150,000 to 200,000 clones, around three quarters seen once. Sequenced material: PBMCs. The source is a male donor in good health and CMV-seronegative.

V gene TRBV5-6 combines with J gene TRBJ2-5; 7 bases match TRBD2. The CDR3 is made up of 14 amino acids. The junction had 2 bases not matched to a gene; V was cut back by 1 base and J by 2 bases. In germline, CDR1 is SGHDT, CDR2 YYEEEE. As DNA, the CDR3 is TGTGCCAGCAGCTTGCGGACTAGACAAGAGACCCAGTACTTC. Translation: CASSLRTRQETQYF.

The V and J genes are TRBV28 and TRBJ2-7, with 7 bases lining up with TRBD1. V trimming: 10 bases; J trimming: 3 bases; junction bases outside the gene matches: 6. Germline CDR1 and CDR2: MDHEN and SYDVKM. This CDR3 spans 12 amino acids. In DNA, the CDR3 is TGTGCCACCTCGACAGGGTTCTACGAGCAGTACTTC. This gives the protein CATSTGFYEQYF.

CDR3 sequence reads: CASSLVYNQPQHF. The CDR3 DNA reads as TGTGCCAGCAGCTTAGTATACAATCAGCCCCAGCATTTT. The rearrangement joins TRBV7-8 to TRBJ1-5; D gene ambiguous. Germline V CDR1 and CDR2: SGHVS, FQNEAQ. The CDR3 loop spans 13 amino acids. With 1 base removed from V and 3 bases from J, the gap between germline ends came to 4 bases.

The J gene is TRBJ1-4, the V gene TRBV28; D possibly corresponds to TRBD1 (6 bases). The CDR3 consists of 14 residues. The germline V gene has CDR1 MDHEN and CDR2 SYDVKM. The V end lost 6 bases, the J end lost 5 bases, and 13 bases lay between the germline ends. The chain's CDR3 is CASRIRDKNEKLFF. The CDR3 DNA is TGTGCCAGCAGGATACGGGACAAGAATGAAAAACTGTTTTTT.

This clone was detected only once. The chain combines TRBV7-6 with TRBJ1-6, with 9 bases aligning to TRBD1. Trimming cost V 3 bases and J 7 bases; bases outside gene matches: 1. This CDR3 is 14 amino acids long. CDR1 SGHVS and CDR2 FNYEAQ come from the germline V gene. Here the CDR3 reads CASSFDRGNSPLHF. CDR3 sequence (DNA): TGTGCCAGCAGCTTCGACAGGGGGAATTCACCCCTCCACTTT. Supplemented by reference TRBV7-6 and TRBJ1-6, the full variable domain reads GAGVSQSPRYKVTKRGQDVALRCDPISGHVSLYWYRQALGQGPEFLTYFNYEAQQDKSGLPNDRFSAERPEGSISTLTIQRTEQRDSAMYRCASSFDRGNSPLHFGNGTRLTVT.

The rearrangement links TRBV4-1 to TRBJ2-2; a possible D gene is TRBD1 (5 bases). There are 15 residues in the CDR3. CDR1 is MGHRA and CDR2 is YSYEKL in the germline V gene. V lost 1 base, J lost 6 bases, and 12 bases lay in between. DNA of the CDR3: TGCGCCAGCAGCCAAGGACCTAGGGGTTCCGGGGAGCTGTTTTTT. It is translated as CASSQGPRGSGELFF.

The CDR3: CASSVSVNYNSPLHF. The CDR3 nucleotides read TGTGCCAGCAGTGTTAGCGTCAATTATAATTCACCCCTCCACTTT. J is TRBJ1-6 and V is TRBV2; D is unclear. The germline V gene encodes CDR1 SNHLY and CDR2 FYNNEI. V was pared by 4 bases and J by 4 bases, with 11 bases between. The CDR3 is 15 residues long.

The V and J genes are TRBV28 and TRBJ1-1, with 8 bases matching TRBD1. The junction had 6 bases not matched to a gene; V was cut back by 2 bases and J by 4 bases. Germline V gene sequence: CDR1 MDHEN, CDR2 SYDVKM. This CDR3 comprises 15 residues. The CDR3 loop is CASSLQQGAATEAFF. CDR3 coding DNA: TGTGCCAGCAGTTTACAGCAGGGGGCGGCCACTGAAGCTTTCTTT. The whole variable domain, filled in from reference TRBV28 and TRBJ1-1, reads DVKVTQSSRYLVKRTGEKVFLECVQDMDHENMFWYRQDPGLGLRLIYFSYDVKMKEKGDIPEGYSVSREKKERFSLILESASTNQTSMYLCASSLQQGAATEAFFGQGTRLTVV.

In nucleotides, the CDR3 is TGCGCCAGCAGCCCAGCAGGGACTAGCGGGAACAATGAGCAGTTCTTC. It is translated as CASSPAGTSGNNEQFF. This sequence joins TRBV5-1 and TRBJ2-1, with TRBD2 matching 13 bases. The junction had 6 bases not matched to a gene; V was cut back by 4 bases and J by 5 bases. The CDR3 extends over 16 amino acids. Germline CDR1 reads SGHRS; CDR2 reads YFSETQ. The whole variable domain, filled in from reference TRBV5-1 and TRBJ2-1, reads KAGVTQTPRYLIKTRGQQVTLSCSPISGHRSVSWYQQTPGQGLQFLFEYFSETQRNKGNFPGRFSGRQFSNSRSEMNVSTLELGDSALYLCASSPAGTSGNNEQFFGPGTRLTVL.

V and J are TRBV5-6 and TRBJ1-4; possibly TRBD1 for D (5 bases). V shed 0 bases and J shed 7 bases, with 16 bases lying between them. The germline CDR1 and CDR2 sequences are SGHDT and YYEEEE. This CDR3 is 16 amino acids long. CDR3 in amino acids: CASSLAGKGIGEKLFF. In DNA form, the CDR3 reads TGTGCCAGCAGCTTGGCCGGCAAGGGGATCGGTGAAAAACTGTTTTTT. Full variable domain (remainder filled in from reference TRBV5-6 and TRBJ1-4): DAGVTQSPTHLIKTRGQQVTLRCSPKSGHDTVSWYQQALGQGPQFIFQYYEEEERQRGNFPDRFSGHQFPNYSSELNVNALLLGDSALYLCASSLAGKGIGEKLFFGSGTQLSVL.

The J gene is TRBJ1-5, the V gene TRBV19; TRBD1 aligns across 9 bases. In germline, CDR1 is LNHDA, CDR2 SQIVND (reference sequence). V shed 5 bases and J 7 bases; nucleotides not matched to a gene: 9. The CDR3 is 15 residues long. CDR3 nucleotide sequence: TGTGCCAGTAGTGTGGACAGGGGAGTAGGCCAGCCCCAGCATTTT. Translation: CASSVDRGVGQPQHF. Full variable domain (outside the CDR3, taken from reference TRBV19 and TRBJ1-5): DGGITQSPKYLFRKEGQNVTLSCEQNLNHDAMYWYRQDPGQGLRLIYYSQIVNDFQKGDIAEGYSVSREKKESFPLTVTSAQKNPTAFYLCASSVDRGVGQPQHFGDGTRLSIL.

This chain joins TRBV18 and TRBJ2-7; 8 nucleotides agree with TRBD2. Germline V gene data show CDR1 as KGHSH and CDR2 as LQKENI. Trimming cost V 6 bases and J 3 bases; bases outside gene matches: 10. CDR3 length: 15 residues. CDR3 nucleotide sequence: TGTGCCAGCTCGGGGTTGAGCGGGGGAAACTACGAGCAGTACTTC. This translates into CASSGLSGGNYEQYF.

J is TRBJ1-4 and V is TRBV7-8, with D tentatively TRBD1 (5 bases). Germline assignment: CDR1 SGHVS and CDR2 FQNEAQ. The CDR3 covers 16 residues. V lost 5 bases and J 7 bases, leaving 20 bases between the germline ends. Here the CDR3 reads CASSGAGEGQAEKLFF. The CDR3 nucleotides read TGTGCCAGCAGCGGAGCGGGCGAGGGGCAGGCTGAAAAACTGTTTTTT. Based on the CDR3 plus reference TRBV7-8 and TRBJ1-4, the full variable domain is GAGVSQSPRYKVAKRGQDVALRCDPISGHVSLFWYQQALGQGPEFLTYFQNEAQLDKSGLPSDRFFAERPEGSVSTLKIQRTQQEDSAVYLCASSGAGEGQAEKLFFGSGTQLSVL.

V is TRBV18 and J is TRBJ2-5; possible D gene TRBD2, 5 bases. With 2 bases removed from V and 5 bases from J, the gap between germline ends came to 12 bases. Per germline, CDR1 KGHSH and CDR2 LQKENI. This CDR3 comprises 14 residues. CDR3 sequence: CASSPDRGGETQYF. CDR3 DNA sequence: TGTGCCAGCTCACCAGATCGGGGTGGTGAGACCCAGTACTTC.

CDR3 nucleotide sequence: TGTGCCAGCAGCCTCGGACTAGCACCCTTCGGCGATACGCAGTATTTT. It yields the protein CASSLGLAPFGDTQYF. The rearrangement links TRBV4-2 to TRBJ2-3; TRBD2 matches at 8 bases. The CDR3 consists of 16 residues. Germline-derived CDR1 and CDR2 are LGHNA and YNFKEQ. The V and J ends lost 4 bases and 6 bases, in that order; junction bases with no gene match: 12.

The chain employs TRBV28 and TRBJ2-1; D not certain. V lost 2 bases, J lost 10 bases, and 6 bases lay in between. CDR3 length: 11 amino acids. CDR1 and CDR2 (germline): MDHEN, SYDVKM. The CDR3 here is CASSLRAEQFF. The CDR3 nucleotides read TGTGCCAGCAGTTTAAGAGCGGAGCAGTTCTTC.

Notes on this clone: A junction boundary mismatches the germline segment, possibly from a read error. V and J are TRBV5-5 and TRBJ2-5; 9 bases map to TRBD1. Per the germline V gene, CDR1 is SGHKS and CDR2 is YYEKEE (reference sequence). The CDR3 totals 13 residues. CDR3 loop: CASSLEWGQGGDF. CDR3 bases: TGTGCCAGCAGCTTGGAATGGGGACAGGGCGGGGACTTC.

This chain joins TRBV28 and TRBJ1-5; D remains ambiguous. CDR1 and CDR2 (germline): MDHEN, SYDVKM. V lost 5 bases and J lost 2, with 4 bases in between. There are 12 residues in the CDR3. CDR3 sequence (DNA): TGTGCCAGCAGTGCGGGCAATCAGCCCCAGCATTTT. This codes for CASSAGNQPQHF. Full variable domain (rest looked up from reference TRBV28 and TRBJ1-5): DVKVTQSSRYLVKRTGEKVFLECVQDMDHENMFWYRQDPGLGLRLIYFSYDVKMKEKGDIPEGYSVSREKKERFSLILESASTNQTSMYLCASSAGNQPQHFGDGTRLSIL.

The rearrangement uses TRBV7-2 and TRBJ1-4, with D possibly matching TRBD1 (6 bases). The CDR3 loop spans 14 amino acids. Germline assignment: CDR1 SGHTA and CDR2 FQGNSA. Trimming took off 7 bases at V and 7 bases at J, with 16 bases between the two ends. For the CDR3, the DNA is TGTGCCAGCACCATAGACAGGCTGGGTGAAAAACTGTTTTTT. It yields the protein CASTIDRLGEKLFF. Full variable domain (remainder filled in from reference TRBV7-2 and TRBJ1-4): GAGVSQSPSNKVTEKGKDVELRCDPISGHTALYWYRQSLGQGLEFLIYFQGNSAPDKSGLPSDRFSAERTGGSVSTLTIQRTQQEDSAVYLCASTIDRLGEKLFFGSGTQLSVL.

The chain has TRBV4-1 and TRBJ1-2, with D maybe TRBD1 (5 bases). Looked up from germline, CDR1 is MGHRA and CDR2 is YSYEKL. V was cut by 0 bases and J by 8 bases, with 10 bases left in between. The CDR3 contains 13 residues. The CDR3 DNA follows: TGCGCCAGCAGCCAAGACAGGGAGGGCGGCTACACCTTC. Translation: CASSQDREGGYTF.

The chain carries TRBV7-9 and TRBJ2-1; 11 bases line up with TRBD2. This CDR3 region has 17 residues. J was trimmed by 8 bases and V by 3 bases; bases with no gene match: 12. The germline V gene encodes CDR1 SEHNR and CDR2 FQNEAQ (reference sequence). Written as DNA, the CDR3 is TGTGCCAGCAGCTTGGGGACGACTAGCGGGGAGGGGTATGAGCAGTTCTTC. Its translation is CASSLGTTSGEGYEQFF.